This T cell receptor beta chain comes out of a study of cytomegalovirus exposure and HLA in healthy donors. Study-wide findings and caveats: The tendency of first-cohort TCR clusters to co-occur in the 100 to 150 validation repertoires was identified by a subsequent analysis.

V lost 0 bases and J lost 6; bases outside the gene matches: 3. The CDR3 spans 15 residues. Germline V gene sequence: CDR1 MGHRA, CDR2 YSYEKL. With regard to this clone: Its specificity is unknown.

The donors were members of the roughly 120-subject validation cohort (separate from the roughly 700-subject first cohort). TCRdb's table, derived via immunoSEQ multiplex PCR, lists solely in-frame clones and lacks some. The sample has about 330,000 clones, just over 85% seen once. J is TRBJ2-5 and V is TRBV4-1; TRBD2 aligns across 11 bases. This sequence originates from a woman younger than 35 in good health and CMV-seronegative. The sequencing sample was made of PBMCs. The CDR3 loop is CASSQETSGRKTQYF. The CDR3 region has the DNA TGCGCCAGCAGCCAAGAAACTAGCGGGAGAAAGACCCAGTACTTC.